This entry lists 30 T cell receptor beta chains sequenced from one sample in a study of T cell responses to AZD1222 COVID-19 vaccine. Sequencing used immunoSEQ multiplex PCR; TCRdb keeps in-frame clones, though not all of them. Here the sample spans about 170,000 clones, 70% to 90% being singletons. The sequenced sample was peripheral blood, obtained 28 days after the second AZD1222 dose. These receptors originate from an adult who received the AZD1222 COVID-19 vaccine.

CDR3 DNA sequence: TGTGCCAGTAGACCGACGGATAACACCGGGGAGCTGTTTTTT. This sequence encodes CASRPTDNTGELFF. The rearrangement joins TRBV19 to TRBJ2-2; D is ambiguous. Germline values: CDR1 LNHDA, CDR2 SQIVND (reference sequence). The CDR3 has 14 amino acids. Trimming removed 6 bases from V and 2 bases from J, with 10 bases in between.

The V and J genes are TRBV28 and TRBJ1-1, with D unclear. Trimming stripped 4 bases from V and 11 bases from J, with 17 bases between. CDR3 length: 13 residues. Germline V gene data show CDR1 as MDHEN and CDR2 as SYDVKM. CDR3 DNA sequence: TGTGCCAGCAGTTCACAACCTTTATTTAAGGCTTTCTTT. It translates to CASSSQPLFKAFF.

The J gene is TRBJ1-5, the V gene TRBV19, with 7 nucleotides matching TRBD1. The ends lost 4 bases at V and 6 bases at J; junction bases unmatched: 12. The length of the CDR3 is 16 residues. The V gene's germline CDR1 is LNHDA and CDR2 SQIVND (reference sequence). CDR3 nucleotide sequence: TGTGCCAGTAGTACAAGGACAGGCCATCCGGTTCAGCCCCAGCATTTT. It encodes CASSTRTGHPVQPQHF.

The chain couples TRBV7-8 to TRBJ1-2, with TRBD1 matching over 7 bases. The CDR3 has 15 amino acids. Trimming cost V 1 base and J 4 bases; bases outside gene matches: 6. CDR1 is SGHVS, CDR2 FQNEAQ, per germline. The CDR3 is CASSLVPRGGYGYTF. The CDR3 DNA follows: TGTGCCAGCAGCTTAGTCCCCAGGGGGGGCTATGGCTACACCTTC.

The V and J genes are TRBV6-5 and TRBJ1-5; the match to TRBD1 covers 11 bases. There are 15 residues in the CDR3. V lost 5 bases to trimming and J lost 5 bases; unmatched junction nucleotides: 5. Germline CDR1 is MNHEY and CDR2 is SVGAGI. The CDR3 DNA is TGTGCCAGCAGTCCCGGGACAGGGGGTTATCAGCCCCAGCATTTT. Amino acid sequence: CASSPGTGGYQPQHF.

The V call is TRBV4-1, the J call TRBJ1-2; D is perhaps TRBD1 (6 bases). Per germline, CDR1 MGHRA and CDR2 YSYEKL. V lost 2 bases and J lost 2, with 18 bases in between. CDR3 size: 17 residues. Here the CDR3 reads CASSQLTRTDRNYGYTF. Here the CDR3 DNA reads TGCGCCAGCAGCCAACTTACCCGGACAGACAGAAACTATGGCTACACCTTC.

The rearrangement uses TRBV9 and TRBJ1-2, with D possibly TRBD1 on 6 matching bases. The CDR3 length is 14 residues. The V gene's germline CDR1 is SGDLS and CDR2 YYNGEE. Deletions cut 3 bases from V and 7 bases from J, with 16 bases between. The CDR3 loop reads CASSAPGALGGYTF. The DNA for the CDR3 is TGTGCCAGCAGCGCGCCGGGGGCCTTAGGTGGCTACACCTTC.

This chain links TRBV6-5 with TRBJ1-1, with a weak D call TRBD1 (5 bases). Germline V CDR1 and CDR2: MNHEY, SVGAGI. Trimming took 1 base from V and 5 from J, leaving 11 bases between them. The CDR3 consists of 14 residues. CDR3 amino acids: CASSYFMGGTEAFF. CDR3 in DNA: TGTGCCAGCAGTTACTTTATGGGGGGGACTGAAGCTTTCTTT.

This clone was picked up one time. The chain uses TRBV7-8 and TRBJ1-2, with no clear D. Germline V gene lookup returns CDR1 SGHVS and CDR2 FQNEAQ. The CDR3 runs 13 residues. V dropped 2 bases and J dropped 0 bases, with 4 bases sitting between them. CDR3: CASSLSPNYGYTF. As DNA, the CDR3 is TGTGCCAGCAGCTTATCCCCTAACTATGGCTACACCTTC.

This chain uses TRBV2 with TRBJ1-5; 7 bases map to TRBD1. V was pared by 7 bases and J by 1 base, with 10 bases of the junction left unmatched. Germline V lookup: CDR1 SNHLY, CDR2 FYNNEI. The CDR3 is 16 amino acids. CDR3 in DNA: TGTGCCAGCAAGGGACGTACAGGGGAAAGCAATCAGCCCCAGCATTTT. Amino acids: CASKGRTGESNQPQHF. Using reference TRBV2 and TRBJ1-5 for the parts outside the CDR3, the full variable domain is EPEVTQTPSHQVTQMGQEVILRCVPISNHLYFYWYRQILGQKVEFLVSFYNNEISEKSEIFDDQFSVERPDGSNFTLKIRSTKLEDSAMYFCASKGRTGESNQPQHFGDGTRLSIL.

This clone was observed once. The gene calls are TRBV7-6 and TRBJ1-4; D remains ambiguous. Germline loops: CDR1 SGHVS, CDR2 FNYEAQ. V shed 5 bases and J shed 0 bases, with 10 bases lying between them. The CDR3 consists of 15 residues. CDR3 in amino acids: CASSPQTTTNEKLFF. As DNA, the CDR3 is TGTGCCAGCAGCCCACAGACCACAACTAATGAAAAACTGTTTTTT. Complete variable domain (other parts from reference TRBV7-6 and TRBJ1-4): GAGVSQSPRYKVTKRGQDVALRCDPISGHVSLYWYRQALGQGPEFLTYFNYEAQQDKSGLPNDRFSAERPEGSISTLTIQRTEQRDSAMYRCASSPQTTTNEKLFFGSGTQLSVL.

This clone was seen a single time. DNA of the CDR3: TGTGCCAGCACCTCACGGGGGGGGAGGAGTGAAAAACTGTTTTTT. This translates into CASTSRGGRSEKLFF. This chain joins TRBV6-5 and TRBJ1-4; D perhaps matches TRBD1 (5 bases). The V gene's germline CDR1 is MNHEY and CDR2 SVGAGI. The V end was cut by 7 bases, the J end by 7 bases, with 19 bases between. The CDR3 contains 15 residues.

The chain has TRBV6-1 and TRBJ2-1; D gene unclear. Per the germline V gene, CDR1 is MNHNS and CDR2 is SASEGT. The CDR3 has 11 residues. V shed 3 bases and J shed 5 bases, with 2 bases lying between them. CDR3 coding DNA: TGTGCCAGCAGTGAGAACAATGAGCAGTTCTTC. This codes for CASSENNEQFF.

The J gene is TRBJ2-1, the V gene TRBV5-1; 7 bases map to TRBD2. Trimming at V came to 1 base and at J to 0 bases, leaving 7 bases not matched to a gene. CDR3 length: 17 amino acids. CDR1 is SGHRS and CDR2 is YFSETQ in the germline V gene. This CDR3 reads CASSLISGASSYNEQFF. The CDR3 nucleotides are TGCGCCAGCAGCTTGATCAGCGGGGCCAGCTCCTACAATGAGCAGTTCTTC.

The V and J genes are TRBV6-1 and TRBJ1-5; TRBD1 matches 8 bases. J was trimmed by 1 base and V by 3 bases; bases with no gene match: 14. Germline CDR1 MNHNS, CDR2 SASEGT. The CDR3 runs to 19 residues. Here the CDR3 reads CASSDHGGPRQGSNQPQHF. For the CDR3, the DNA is TGTGCCAGCAGTGACCACGGGGGTCCGCGACAGGGGAGCAATCAGCCCCAGCATTTT.

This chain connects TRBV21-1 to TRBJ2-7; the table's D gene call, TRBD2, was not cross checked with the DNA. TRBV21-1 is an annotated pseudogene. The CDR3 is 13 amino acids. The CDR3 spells CASLSSGDYEQYF. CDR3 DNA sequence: TGTGCCAGCTTATCTAGCGGGGACTACGAGCAGTACTTC.

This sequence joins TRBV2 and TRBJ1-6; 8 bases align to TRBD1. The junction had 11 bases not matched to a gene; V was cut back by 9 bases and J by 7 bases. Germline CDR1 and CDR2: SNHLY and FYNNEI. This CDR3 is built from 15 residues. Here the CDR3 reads CASNNFAGGNSPLHF. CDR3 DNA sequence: TGTGCCAGTAACAACTTCGCAGGGGGCAATTCACCCCTCCACTTT.

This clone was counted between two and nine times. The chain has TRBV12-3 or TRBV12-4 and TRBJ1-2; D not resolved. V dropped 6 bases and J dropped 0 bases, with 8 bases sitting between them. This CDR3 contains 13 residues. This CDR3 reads CASRLPANYGYTF. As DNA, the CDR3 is TGTGCCAGCAGACTACCAGCTAACTATGGCTACACCTTC.

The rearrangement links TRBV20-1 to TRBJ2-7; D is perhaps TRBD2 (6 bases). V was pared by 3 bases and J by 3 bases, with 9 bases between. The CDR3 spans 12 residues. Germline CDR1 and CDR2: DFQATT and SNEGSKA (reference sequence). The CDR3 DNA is TGCAGTGCTAGTCGCGGGATCTACGAGCAGTACTTC. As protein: CSASRGIYEQYF.

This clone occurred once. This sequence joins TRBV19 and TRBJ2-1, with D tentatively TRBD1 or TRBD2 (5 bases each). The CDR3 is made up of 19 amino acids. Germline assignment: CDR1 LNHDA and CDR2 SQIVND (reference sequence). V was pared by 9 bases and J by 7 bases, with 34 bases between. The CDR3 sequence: CASNSGSWRTGLVGNEQFF. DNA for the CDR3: TGTGCCAGCAATTCGGGGTCCTGGCGGACGGGGCTCGTTGGAAATGAGCAGTTCTTC.

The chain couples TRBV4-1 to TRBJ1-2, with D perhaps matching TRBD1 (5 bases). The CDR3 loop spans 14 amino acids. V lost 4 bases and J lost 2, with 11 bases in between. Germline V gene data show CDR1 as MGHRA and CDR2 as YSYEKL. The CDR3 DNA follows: TGCGCCAGCAGCCCCAGGGTGGGGAACTATGGCTACACCTTC. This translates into CASSPRVGNYGYTF.

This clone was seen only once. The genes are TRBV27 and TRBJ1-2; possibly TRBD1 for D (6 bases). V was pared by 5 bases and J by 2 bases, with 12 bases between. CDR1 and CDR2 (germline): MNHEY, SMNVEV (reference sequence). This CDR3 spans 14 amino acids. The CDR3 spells CASSPRGPNYGYTF. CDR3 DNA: TGTGCCAGCAGTCCCAGGGGCCCGAACTATGGCTACACCTTC.

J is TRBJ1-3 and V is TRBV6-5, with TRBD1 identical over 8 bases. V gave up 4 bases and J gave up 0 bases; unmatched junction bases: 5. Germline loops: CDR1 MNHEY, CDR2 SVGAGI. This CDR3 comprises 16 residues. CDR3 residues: CASSSAGGFSGNTIYF. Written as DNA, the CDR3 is TGTGCCAGCAGTTCGGCAGGGGGCTTCTCTGGAAACACCATATATTTT.

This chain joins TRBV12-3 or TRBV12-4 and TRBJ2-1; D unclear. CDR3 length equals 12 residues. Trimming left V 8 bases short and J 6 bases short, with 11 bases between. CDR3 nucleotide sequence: TGTGCCAGCTGGCTGGATAGCAATGAGCAGTTCTTC. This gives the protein CASWLDSNEQFF.

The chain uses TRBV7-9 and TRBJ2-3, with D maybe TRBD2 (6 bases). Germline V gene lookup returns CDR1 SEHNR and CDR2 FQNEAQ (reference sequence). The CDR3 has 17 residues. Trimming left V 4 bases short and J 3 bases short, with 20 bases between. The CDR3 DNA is TGTGCCAGCAGCTACCCCCCGTGGGGGAGGTGGACAGATACGCAGTATTTT. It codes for CASSYPPWGRWTDTQYF.

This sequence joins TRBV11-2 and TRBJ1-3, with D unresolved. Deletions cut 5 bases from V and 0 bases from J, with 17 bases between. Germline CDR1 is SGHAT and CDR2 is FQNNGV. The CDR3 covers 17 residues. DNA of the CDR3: TGTGCCAGCAGCCGAAAACTTAGGGAGAACTCTGGAAACACCATATATTTT. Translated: CASSRKLRENSGNTIYF.

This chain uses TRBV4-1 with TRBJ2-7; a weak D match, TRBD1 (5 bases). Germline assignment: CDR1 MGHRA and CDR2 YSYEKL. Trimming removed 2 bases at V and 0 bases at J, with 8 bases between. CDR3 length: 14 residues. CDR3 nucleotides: TGCGCCAGCAGCCAAAAGACAGCCTCCTACGAGCAGTACTTC. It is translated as CASSQKTASYEQYF.

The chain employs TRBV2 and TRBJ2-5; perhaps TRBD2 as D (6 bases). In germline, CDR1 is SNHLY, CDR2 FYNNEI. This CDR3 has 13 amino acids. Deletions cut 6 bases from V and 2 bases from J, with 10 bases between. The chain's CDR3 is CASSGGLQETQYF. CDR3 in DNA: TGTGCCAGCAGCGGGGGACTTCAAGAGACCCAGTACTTC.

For the CDR3, the DNA is TGTGCCAGCAGCTTAGACGCGGACACTGAAGCTTTCTTT. It yields the protein CASSLDADTEAFF. The chain has TRBV11-3 and TRBJ1-1; D not resolved. The ends were cut back, 0 bases at V and 3 bases at J, with 5 bases in the middle. Germline V gene data show CDR1 as SGHNT and CDR2 as YENEEA. There are 13 residues in the CDR3.

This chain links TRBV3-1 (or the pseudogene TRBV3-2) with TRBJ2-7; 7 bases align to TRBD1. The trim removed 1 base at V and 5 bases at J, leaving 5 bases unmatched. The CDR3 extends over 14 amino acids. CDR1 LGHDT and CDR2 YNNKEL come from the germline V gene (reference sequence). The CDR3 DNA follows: TGTGCCAGCAGCCAAGTCAAGAGGGGGCACGAGCAGTACTTC. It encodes CASSQVKRGHEQYF.